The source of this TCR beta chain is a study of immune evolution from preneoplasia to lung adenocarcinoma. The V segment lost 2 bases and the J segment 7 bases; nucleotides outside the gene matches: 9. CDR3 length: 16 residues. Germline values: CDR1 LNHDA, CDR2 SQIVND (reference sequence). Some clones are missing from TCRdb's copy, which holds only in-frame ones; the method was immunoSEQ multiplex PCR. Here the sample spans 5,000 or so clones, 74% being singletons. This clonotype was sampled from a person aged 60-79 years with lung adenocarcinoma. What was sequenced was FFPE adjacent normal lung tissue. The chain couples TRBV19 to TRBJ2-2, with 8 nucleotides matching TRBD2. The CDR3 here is CASSILSGRVHGELFF. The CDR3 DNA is TGTGCCAGTAGTATACTGAGCGGGAGAGTTCACGGGGAGCTGTTTTTT.